This T cell receptor (beta chain) originates from a study of T cell responses to AZD1222 COVID-19 vaccine (dated by TCRdb to the early 2020s). At the level of the whole study: Because spike-specific TCR depth and breadth did not differ between the two schedules, AZD1222 recipients who got a second dose at roughly 4 weeks were pooled with those who got a second dose at roughly 12 weeks. TCR sequencing covered some 240 trial participants: 207 given two doses of AZD1222 and some 25 given two doses of MenACWY control vaccine. Trial participants were enrolled by age into 18-55, 56-69 and 70-plus year subgroups, with about 150, 28 and 57 TCR-sequenced participants respectively. What the study reported, not specific to this receptor: Because no day 14 peak-response samples were available, repertoires were characterized only after the peak T cell response. Conclusions about previously exposed vaccinees were limited because only a handful of AZD1222 recipients were SARS-CoV-2 seropositive at baseline. The whole spike protein was spanned by vaccine-associated CD4 TCRs, and dominant responses were seen in regions 160-218 and 743-854. Spike-specific TCR breadth and depth rose significantly after two AZD1222 doses compared with day 0 and with MenACWY recipients. Most participants were white British and females outnumbered males, and the authors suggested that clonal diversity may have been underestimated. The 56-69-year group was small, and its depth increase did not reach significance, likely because of low power. Reportedly, close to half of the unique spike-specific TCRs recognized epitopes lying outside the regions that are mutated in the B.1.351 and B.1.1.7 variants.

This clone was counted a single time. Its antigen is still unknown. One end of the junction fails to match germline, which may point to a read error. The sample's time point label is to be understood as: baseline before first vaccination. Samples from vaccinated people were obtained from the UK trials COV001 and COV002, which included a single-blind randomized controlled phase 2/3 trial of AZD1222 (ChAdOx1 nCoV-19) in healthy adults. Trial participant PBMC samples were collected at day 0 and day 28 after the second dose for TCRbeta chain sequencing. The germline V gene (reference sequence) gives CDR1 as SSHAT and CDR2 as FNYEAQ. The CDR3, cysteine through phenylalanine, is 13 amino acids long. Just CDR3 DNA is preserved here, 39 bases in frame from base 1. The CDR3 regions of human TCRbeta chains were subjected to immunosequencing. The study's processing was this. TCRs in the repertoires were matched against a reference library of SARS-CoV-2-specific TCRs that had been generated with the MIRA antigen-specificity platform. Breadth was defined as the fraction of unique TCRs that were SARS-CoV-2-associated, and depth was defined as the fraction of total T cells that were SARS-CoV-2-associated. Using the MIRA data, each spike-specific TCR was assigned both to the spike region to which the TCR was reactive and to a CD4 or CD8 class. Log10-transformed breadth and depth values were compared by one-way ANOVA with Sidak's multiple comparisons tests. This immuneACCESS table, as held by TCRdb, lists in-frame sequences with V and J called but not all clones. Of the missing ones, under half trace to an unresolved V gene in checked studies; the others have no known cause. For V, J and clone size, that table is used; D and trimming come from the DNA. Within this sample are tens of thousands of clones, with roughly 90% of them counted one time only. Jointly, the top ten make up 7.8% of the sample.

Recombination linked TRBV7-7 to TRBJ2-1; the D gene is perhaps TRBD1, on 5 matching bases. The specimen was peripheral blood, collected on day 0 of AZD1222 vaccination. The clonotype comes from an adult in good health. The CDR3 loop reads CASSYLQGNEQFF. The DNA reads as follows: TGTGCTAGCAGCTACCTCCAGGGCAATGAGCAGTTCTTC.